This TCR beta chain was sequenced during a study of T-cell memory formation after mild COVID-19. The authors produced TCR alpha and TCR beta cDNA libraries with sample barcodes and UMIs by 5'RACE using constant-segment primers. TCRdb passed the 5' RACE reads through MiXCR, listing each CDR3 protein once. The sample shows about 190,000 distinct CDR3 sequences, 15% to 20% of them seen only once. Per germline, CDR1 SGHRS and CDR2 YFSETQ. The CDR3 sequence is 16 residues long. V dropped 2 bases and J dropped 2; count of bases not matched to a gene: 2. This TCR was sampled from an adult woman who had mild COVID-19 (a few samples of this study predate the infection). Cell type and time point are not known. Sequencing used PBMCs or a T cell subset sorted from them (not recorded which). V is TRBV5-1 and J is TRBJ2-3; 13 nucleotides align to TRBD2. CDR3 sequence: CASSFTSGGATDTQYF. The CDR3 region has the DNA TGCGCCAGCAGCTTCACTAGCGGGGGGGCCACAGATACGCAGTATTTT. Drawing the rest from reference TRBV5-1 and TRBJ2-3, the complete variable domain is KAGVTQTPRYLIKTRGQQVTLSCSPISGHRSVSWYQQTPGQGLQFLFEYFSETQRNKGNFPGRFSGRQFSNSRSEMNVSTLELGDSALYLCASSFTSGGATDTQYFGPGTRLTVL.